This entry describes one T cell receptor (beta chain). Its cognate antigen is unknown. This specimen belongs to a study of T cells in Graves' hyperthyroidism and ophthalmopathy. Findings and limits, study-wide: Most clonotypes expanded in thyroid above 0.001 were likewise present in blood.

Investigators excluded patients with uncontrolled infection, other autoimmune disease, pregnancy or lactation. Amplified TCR beta CDR3 regions derived from RNA transcripts. Primed by the HTBI set, a first-round RT-PCR was run on the TCR CDR3. MiXCR was run by TCRdb on the multiplex PCR reads, yielding one entry per CDR3 protein. The sample contains fewer than 850,000 distinct CDR3 sequences, roughly 17% of which appear only once. Germline assignment: CDR1 LNHDA and CDR2 SQIVND (reference sequence). The length of the CDR3 is 15 residues. V was clipped by 3 bases and J by 0 bases, with 9 bases between them.

The material sequenced was blood. This receptor was taken from a man aged 50 or older with Graves' hyperthyroidism. The rearrangement links TRBV19 to TRBJ1-3; D might be TRBD1 (5 bases). The DNA of the CDR3 is TGTGCCAGTAGTATCACAGGCCACTCTGGAAACACCATATATTTT. Translation: CASSITGHSGNTIYF.